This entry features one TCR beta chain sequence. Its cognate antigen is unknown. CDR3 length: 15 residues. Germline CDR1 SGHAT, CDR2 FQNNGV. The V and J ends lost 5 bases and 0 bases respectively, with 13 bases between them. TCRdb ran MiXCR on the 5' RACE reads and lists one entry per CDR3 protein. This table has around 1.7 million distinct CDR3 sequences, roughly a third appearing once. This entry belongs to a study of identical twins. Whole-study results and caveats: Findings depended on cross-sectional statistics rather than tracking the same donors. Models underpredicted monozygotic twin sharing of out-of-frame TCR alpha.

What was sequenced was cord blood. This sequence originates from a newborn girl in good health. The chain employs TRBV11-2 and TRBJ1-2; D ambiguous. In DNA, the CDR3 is TGTGCCAGCAGCCCAGACGGGCACACTAACTATGGCTACACCTTC. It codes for CASSPDGHTNYGYTF. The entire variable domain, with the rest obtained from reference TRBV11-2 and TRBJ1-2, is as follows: EAGVAQSPRYKIIEKRQSVAFWCNPISGHATLYWYQQILGQGPKLLIQFQNNGVVDDSQLPKDRFSAERLKGVDSTLKIQPAKLEDSAVYLCASSPDGHTNYGYTFGSGTRLTVV.